This TCR beta chain was recovered during a study of T cell responses to AZD1222 COVID-19 vaccine. The V gene lost 0 bases and the J gene lost 4 bases, with 5 bases spanning the gap. Per germline, CDR1 SGHDT and CDR2 YYEEEE. CDR3 length: 13 amino acids. Study-wide findings and caveats: Clonal diversity may have been underestimated in mostly white British donors. Spike-specific TCR depth and breadth grew after two AZD1222 doses.

Generated by immunoSEQ multiplex PCR, the TCRdb table keeps only in-frame clones and is missing some. The data show over 150,000 clones, about 91% seen once. About this clone itself: Its specificity is unknown.

The receptor was isolated from an adult in good health. The sample was peripheral blood, taken on day 0 of MenACWY control vaccination. V and J are TRBV5-6 and TRBJ1-5; D remains unclear. CDR3 protein: CASSLDPNQPQHF. Written as DNA, the CDR3 is TGTGCCAGCAGCTTGGACCCTAATCAGCCCCAGCATTTT.